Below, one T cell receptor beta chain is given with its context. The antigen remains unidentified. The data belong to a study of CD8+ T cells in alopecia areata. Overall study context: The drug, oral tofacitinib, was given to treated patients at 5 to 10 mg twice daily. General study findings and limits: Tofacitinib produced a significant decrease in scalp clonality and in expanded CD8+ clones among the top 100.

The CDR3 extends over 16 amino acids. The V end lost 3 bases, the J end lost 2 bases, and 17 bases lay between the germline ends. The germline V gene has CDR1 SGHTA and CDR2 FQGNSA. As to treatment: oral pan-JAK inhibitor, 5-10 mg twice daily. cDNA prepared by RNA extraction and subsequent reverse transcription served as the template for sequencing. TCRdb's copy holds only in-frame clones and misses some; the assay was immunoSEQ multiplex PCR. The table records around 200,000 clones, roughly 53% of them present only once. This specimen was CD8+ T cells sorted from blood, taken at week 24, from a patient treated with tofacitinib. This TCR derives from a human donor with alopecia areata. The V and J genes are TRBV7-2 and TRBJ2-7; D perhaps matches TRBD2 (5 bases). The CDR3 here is CASSFPLAPWPYEQYF. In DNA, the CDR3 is TGTGCCAGCAGCTTCCCCCTAGCCCCCTGGCCCTACGAGCAGTACTTC.